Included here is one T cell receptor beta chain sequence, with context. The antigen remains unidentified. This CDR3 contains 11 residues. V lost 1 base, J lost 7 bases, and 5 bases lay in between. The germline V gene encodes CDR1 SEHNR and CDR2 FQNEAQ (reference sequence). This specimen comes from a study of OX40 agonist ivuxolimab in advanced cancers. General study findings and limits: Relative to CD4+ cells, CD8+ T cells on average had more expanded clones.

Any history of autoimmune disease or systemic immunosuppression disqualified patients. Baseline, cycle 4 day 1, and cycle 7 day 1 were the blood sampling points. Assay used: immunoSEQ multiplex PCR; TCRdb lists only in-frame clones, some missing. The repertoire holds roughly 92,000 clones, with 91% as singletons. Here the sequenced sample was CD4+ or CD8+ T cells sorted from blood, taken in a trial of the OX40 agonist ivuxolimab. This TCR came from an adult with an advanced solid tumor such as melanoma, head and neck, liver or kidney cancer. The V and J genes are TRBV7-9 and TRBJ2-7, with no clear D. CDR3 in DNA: TGTGCCAGCAGCTTAGGCATAGAGCAGTACTTC. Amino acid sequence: CASSLGIEQYF.